Below, 25 T cell receptor beta chains from the same sample are listed, as sequenced in a study of T cell responses to AZD1222 COVID-19 vaccine. Repertoires were generated with immunoSEQ multiplex PCR, while TCRdb's copy carries only in-frame clones and drops some. Among some 100,000 clones listed, 88% were seen once. The specimen was peripheral blood, collected on day 0 of AZD1222 vaccination. The receptors come from an adult in good health.

The J gene is TRBJ1-1, the V gene TRBV5-3; D gene unclear. TRBV5-3 is known as an ORF, though its function is uncertain. This CDR3 is 17 amino acids long. Trimming stripped 1 base from V and 3 bases from J, with 19 bases between. This chain's CDR3 is CARSLSSDLEGDTEAFF. The CDR3 nucleotides are TGTGCCAGAAGCTTGTCCTCGGATTTAGAGGGCGACACTGAAGCTTTCTTT.

This clone was observed once. The rearrangement joins TRBV6-5 to TRBJ2-2; D is ambiguous. The CDR3 length is 14 residues. CDR1 is MNHEY and CDR2 is SVGAGI in the germline V gene. Trimming cost V 2 bases and J 4 bases, with 8 bases left between them. CDR3 in DNA: TGTGCCAGCAGTTACGAAGTAGGCACCGGGGAGCTGTTTTTT. This translates into CASSYEVGTGELFF.

This chain uses TRBV19 with TRBJ1-4; 7 bases line up with TRBD1. This CDR3 spans 15 amino acids. J lost 4 bases, V lost 5 bases, and 7 bases had no gene match. The germline CDR1 and CDR2 sequences are LNHDA and SQIVND (reference sequence). The CDR3 region is CASSLLQGVNEKLFF. CDR3 DNA sequence: TGTGCCAGTAGTCTTCTCCAGGGGGTTAATGAAAAACTGTTTTTT.

The chain combines TRBV18 with TRBJ1-2; D unresolved. Trimming pared 3 bases from V and 6 bases from J, leaving 17 bases between. The CDR3 is 15 amino acids. In germline, CDR1 is KGHSH, CDR2 LQKENI. The CDR3 loop is CASSPLSEADDGYTF. CDR3 bases: TGTGCCAGCTCACCCCTGAGTGAGGCAGACGATGGCTACACCTTC.

In regard to this clone: This same CDR3 is encoded by further DNA sequences in the sample. The chain employs TRBV2 and TRBJ1-2; the match to TRBD1 covers 7 bases. The CDR3 is 15 amino acids. The trim removed 6 bases at V and 0 bases at J, leaving 7 bases unmatched. Germline V CDR1 and CDR2: SNHLY, FYNNEI. The CDR3 protein is CASRVGQGANYGYTF. CDR3 bases: TGTGCCAGCAGGGTGGGGCAGGGGGCTAACTATGGCTACACCTTC.

This clone was seen just once. The chain combines TRBV7-2 with TRBJ1-2; 7 bases agree with TRBD1. In germline, CDR1 is SGHTA, CDR2 FQGNSA. CDR3 length equals 14 residues. Germline trimming cut 3 bases from V and 7 bases from J; bases unmatched to any gene: 8. As DNA, the CDR3 is TGTGCCAGCAGCTTTCTCCTCTCAGGGGGTGGCTACACCTTC. This codes for CASSFLLSGGGYTF. Based on the CDR3 plus reference TRBV7-2 and TRBJ1-2, the full variable domain is GAGVSQSPSNKVTEKGKDVELRCDPISGHTALYWYRQSLGQGLEFLIYFQGNSAPDKSGLPSDRFSAERTGGSVSTLTIQRTQQEDSAVYLCASSFLLSGGGYTFGSGTRLTVV.

This sequence joins TRBV7-9 and TRBJ2-1; a weak D match, TRBD1 (5 bases). This CDR3 comprises 14 residues. V dropped 1 base and J dropped 4 bases, with 8 bases sitting between them. CDR1 SEHNR and CDR2 FQNEAQ come from the germline V gene (reference sequence). The CDR3 here is CASSLGQIYNEQFF. Written as DNA, the CDR3 is TGTGCCAGCAGCTTAGGACAGATATACAATGAGCAGTTCTTC.

V and J are TRBV9 and TRBJ2-2; D not certain. CDR1 SGDLS and CDR2 YYNGEE come from the germline V gene. V lost 1 base and J lost 6, with 7 bases in between. The CDR3 has 13 residues. The CDR3 region is CASSVIWPGELFF. The CDR3, as DNA: TGTGCCAGCAGCGTAATATGGCCCGGGGAGCTGTTTTTT.

V and J are TRBV10-1 and TRBJ2-7; TRBD2 matches at 10 bases. CDR1 and CDR2 from the germline V gene are WNHNN and SYGVQD (reference sequence). This CDR3 comprises 14 residues. Unmatched junction bases numbered 10, after V lost 8 bases and J lost 6 bases. CDR3 residues: CASSEREGSTEQYF. CDR3 sequence (DNA): TGCGCCAGCTCTGAGCGGGAGGGCTCAACCGAGCAGTACTTC.

In regard to this clone: One end of the junction varies from germline; a read error may be responsible. The chain uses TRBV7-7 and TRBJ1-6, with TRBD1 matching over 10 bases. The CDR3 runs to 15 residues. In germline, CDR1 is SSHAT, CDR2 FNYEAQ (reference sequence). The CDR3 DNA reads as TGTGCTAGCAGCTTCGGGACAGGGGATTGCTCACCCCTCCACTTT. This translates into CASSFGTGDCSPLHF. The variable domain in full, with the rest retrieved from reference TRBV7-7 and TRBJ1-6, is GAGVSQSPRYKVTKRGQDVTLRCDPISSHATLYWYQQALGQGPEFLTYFNYEAQPDKSGLPSDRFSAERPEGSISTLTIQRTEQRDSAMYRCASSFGTGDCSPLHFGNGTRLTVT.

The table lists this clone with a count of one. The V and J genes are TRBV9 and TRBJ2-2; the D is unclear. Germline loops: CDR1 SGDLS, CDR2 YYNGEE. V was trimmed by 2 bases and J by 0 bases, leaving 11 bases between them. The CDR3 length is 16 residues. The CDR3 spells CASSVQASTNTGELFF. The CDR3 nucleotides read TGTGCCAGCAGCGTTCAGGCCAGCACGAACACCGGGGAGCTGTTTTTT. Variable domain in full (rest from reference TRBV9 and TRBJ2-2): DSGVTQTPKHLITATGQRVTLRCSPRSGDLSVYWYQQSLDQGLQFLIQYYNGEERAKGNILERFSAQQFPDLHSELNLSSLELGDSALYFCASSVQASTNTGELFFGEGSRLTVL.

This chain joins TRBV5-1 and TRBJ2-7, with 10 nucleotides matching TRBD1. Germline lookup yields CDR1 SGHRS and CDR2 YFSETQ. The CDR3 spans 12 residues. V shed 7 bases and J 4 bases; nucleotides not matched to a gene: 2. CDR3 region: CASGDRGYEQYF. The DNA for the CDR3 is TGCGCCAGCGGGGACAGGGGATACGAGCAGTACTTC.

CDR3 region: CASSLVRAPWGYTF. The CDR3, as DNA: TGTGCCAGCAGCTTAGTTAGGGCACCGTGGGGCTACACCTTC. The chain recombines TRBV11-2 with TRBJ1-2; D is uncertain. V lost 1 base to trimming and J lost 8 bases, with 14 bases between them. In germline, CDR1 is SGHAT, CDR2 FQNNGV. The CDR3 totals 14 residues. Filled out from reference TRBV11-2 and TRBJ1-2, the complete variable domain reads EAGVAQSPRYKIIEKRQSVAFWCNPISGHATLYWYQQILGQGPKLLIQFQNNGVVDDSQLPKDRFSAERLKGVDSTLKIQPAKLEDSAVYLCASSLVRAPWGYTFGSGTRLTVV.

The rearrangement links TRBV6-5 to TRBJ1-2; 7 bases align to TRBD1. The CDR3 length is 14 residues. With V trimmed by 5 bases and J by 6 bases, 9 bases remained unmatched. Germline V lookup: CDR1 MNHEY, CDR2 SVGAGI. Here the CDR3 reads CASSPIDRANGYTF. CDR3 DNA sequence: TGTGCCAGCAGTCCCATTGACAGGGCGAATGGCTACACCTTC.

The chain employs TRBV10-3 and TRBJ1-2; D perhaps matches TRBD1 (5 bases). Germline CDR1 is ENHRY and CDR2 is SYGVKD. The CDR3 loop spans 16 amino acids. The V end lost 6 bases, the J end lost 0 bases, and 17 bases lay between the germline ends. The CDR3 sequence: CAISPVWGNTNYGYTF. CDR3 DNA sequence: TGTGCCATCAGCCCCGTCTGGGGGAATACTAACTATGGCTACACCTTC.

V gene TRBV10-3 combines with J gene TRBJ2-5, with D possibly called TRBD1 or TRBD2 (7 bases each). The DNA end lines up better with TRBJ2-7; the J call may be wrong. The germline V gene has CDR1 ENHRY and CDR2 SYGVKD. This CDR3 region has 14 residues. The CDR3 bases are TGTGCCTCCTGGGGGGGGACAGAAGGCTACGAGCAGTACTTC. Translated, it gives CASWGGTEGYEQYF.

The sample holds one count of this clone. This rearrangement joins TRBV24-1 to TRBJ1-2, with 8 nucleotides matching TRBD1. Germline assignment: CDR1 KGHDR and CDR2 SFDVKD. With V trimmed by 4 bases and J by 4 bases, 7 bases remained unmatched. The CDR3 totals 15 residues. For the CDR3, the DNA is TGTGCCACCAGTGACTCGACAGGGGCCTTCTATGGCTACACCTTC. As protein: CATSDSTGAFYGYTF.

V usage is TRBV5-1 and J usage is TRBJ1-4; D is undetermined. The germline V gene has CDR1 SGHRS and CDR2 YFSETQ. The V and J ends lost 3 bases and 8 bases respectively, with 8 bases between them. CDR3 length equals 12 residues. CDR3 amino acids: CASSSGGEKLFF. DNA for the CDR3: TGCGCCAGCAGCTCGGGTGGCGAAAAACTGTTTTTT.

The chain is built from TRBV6-5 and TRBJ2-5; D is tentatively TRBD1 or TRBD2 (5 bases each). Germline lookup yields CDR1 MNHEY and CDR2 SVGAGI. There are 14 residues in the CDR3. Trimming removed 5 bases from V and 5 bases from J, with 15 bases in between. In DNA form, the CDR3 reads TGTGCCAGCAGTCGGGACCCCGGGACGGAGACCCAGTACTTC. Protein: CASSRDPGTETQYF.

This clone came up once. This sequence joins TRBV11-2 and TRBJ2-3; D unresolved. CDR1 and CDR2 from the germline V gene are SGHAT and FQNNGV. The CDR3 extends over 14 amino acids. Trimming cost V 5 bases and J 1 base, with 10 bases left between them. CDR3 in amino acids: CASSPRLRTDTQYF. CDR3 DNA sequence: TGTGCCAGCAGCCCTCGGCTACGCACAGATACGCAGTATTTT.

This clone has a single count. This chain uses TRBV2 with TRBJ2-7; possibly TRBD1 or TRBD2 for D (5 bases each). CDR1 and CDR2 (germline): SNHLY, FYNNEI. This CDR3 has 16 amino acids. Trimming stripped 2 bases from V and 4 bases from J, with 18 bases between. The CDR3 nucleotides read TGTGCCAGCAGTGAACCGCGCCCGGGGACGGGTTACGAGCAGTACTTC. Protein sequence: CASSEPRPGTGYEQYF.

This clone was observed once. This sequence joins TRBV7-2 and TRBJ1-2; tentatively, D is TRBD1 (6 bases). Germline CDR1 SGHTA, CDR2 FQGNSA. V shed 5 bases and J shed 4 bases, with 14 bases lying between them. The CDR3 is made up of 14 amino acids. The CDR3 loop is CASSTRGGPYGYTF. CDR3 coding DNA: TGTGCCAGCAGCACTCGCGGGGGGCCCTATGGCTACACCTTC.

The chain couples TRBV11-3 to TRBJ2-1; 8 bases line up with TRBD2. The CDR3 spans 15 residues. The J segment lost 6 bases and the V segment lost 2 bases, leaving 6 bases of the junction unmatched. CDR1 and CDR2 from the germline V gene are SGHNT and YENEEA. This chain's CDR3 is CASSLRREGLNEQFF. For the CDR3, the DNA is TGTGCCAGCAGCTTACGTCGGGAGGGCCTCAATGAGCAGTTCTTC.

J is TRBJ2-5 and V is TRBV6-4; D may be TRBD1 or TRBD2 (5 bases each). Germline V gives CDR1 MRHNA, CDR2 SNTAGT. V was trimmed by 5 bases and J by 5 bases, leaving 18 bases between them. The CDR3 length is 15 residues. Written as DNA, the CDR3 is TGTGCCAGCAGTCGGACCCATACTTGGGGGGAGACCCAGTACTTC. This encodes CASSRTHTWGETQYF.

The chain employs TRBV30 and TRBJ1-1, with D possibly matching TRBD1 (6 bases). Germline V gives CDR1 GTSNPN, CDR2 SVGIG (reference sequence). V lost 5 bases and J lost 3, with 10 bases in between. The CDR3 contains 12 residues. The CDR3 loop reads CAWGRGHTEAFF. The CDR3 DNA reads as TGTGCCTGGGGCAGGGGACACACTGAAGCTTTCTTT. The full variable domain, in which reference TRBV30 and TRBJ1-1 provide the parts outside the CDR3, is SQTIHQWPATLVQPVGSPLSLECTVEGTSNPNLYWYRQAAGRGLQLLFYSVGIGQISSEVPQNLSASRPQDRQFILSSKKLLLSDSGFYLCAWGRGHTEAFFGQGTRLTVV.